These 28 T cell receptor beta chains share one sample of origin, sequenced in a study of T cell repertoires in cytomegalovirus infection. TCRdb redid the calling of the reads with MiXCR, one entry per CDR3 protein. The sample contains 150,000 to 200,000 distinct CDR3 sequences, roughly a fifth of which appear only once. What was sequenced was PBMCs. Receptors were obtained from a human donor in good health (CMV status not recorded). Some clones in this sample may be carry-over from other donors' samples.

This clonotype was observed a few times. The chain employs TRBV19 and TRBJ2-5; TRBD1 matches at 9 bases. The CDR3 length is 15 residues. Germline values: CDR1 LNHDA, CDR2 SQIVND (reference sequence). V gave up 5 bases and J gave up 4 bases; unmatched junction bases: 8. The CDR3 nucleotides read TGTGCCAGTAGTCCCATGGACAGGGGTTTAGAGACCCAGTACTTC. It specifies CASSPMDRGLETQYF.

In the case of this clonotype: One base away lies a much larger clone, so this may be a sequencing read error. This chain uses TRBV28 with TRBJ2-2, with D possibly being TRBD1 (5 bases). Germline CDR1 is MDHEN and CDR2 is SYDVKM. The CDR3 has 11 amino acids. The CDR3 DNA follows: TGTCCCAGCCTAAGGGGCGGGGAGCTGTTTTTT. Amino acids: CPSLRGGELFF.

V usage is TRBV11-2 and J usage is TRBJ1-2; possible D gene TRBD1, 6 bases. The V end lost 0 bases, the J end lost 4 bases, and 24 bases lay between the germline ends. The germline gives CDR1 SGHAT, CDR2 FQNNGV. The CDR3 totals 19 residues. The CDR3 protein is CASSLDLPAPEGESYGYTF. CDR3 in DNA: TGTGCCAGCAGCTTAGATTTGCCCGCCCCCGAGGGGGAGTCCTATGGCTACACCTTC. Complete variable domain (other parts from reference TRBV11-2 and TRBJ1-2): EAGVAQSPRYKIIEKRQSVAFWCNPISGHATLYWYQQILGQGPKLLIQFQNNGVVDDSQLPKDRFSAERLKGVDSTLKIQPAKLEDSAVYLCASSLDLPAPEGESYGYTFGSGTRLTVV.

At least ten counts were recorded for this clonotype. The V call is TRBV7-3, the J call TRBJ1-1; D call uncertain. The germline V gene encodes CDR1 SGHTA and CDR2 FQGTGA. V lost 4 bases and J 1 base, leaving 7 bases between the germline ends. This CDR3 comprises 13 residues. This CDR3 is CASSSKRNTEAFF. The CDR3 region has the DNA TGTGCCAGCAGCTCCAAAAGGAACACTGAAGCTTTCTTT. The whole variable domain, filled in from reference TRBV7-3 and TRBJ1-1, reads GAGVSQTPSNKVTEKGKYVELRCDPISGHTALYWYRQSLGQGPEFLIYFQGTGAADDSGLPNDRFFAVRPEGSVSTLKIQRTERGDSAVYLCASSSKRNTEAFFGQGTRLTVV.

There are many counts of this clonotype. The rearrangement joins TRBV4-2 to TRBJ1-5; 9 positions match TRBD1. With V trimmed by 0 bases and J by 1 base, 16 bases remained unmatched. The germline V gene encodes CDR1 LGHNA and CDR2 YNFKEQ. The CDR3 runs to 21 residues. The CDR3 coding sequence is TGTGCCAGCAGCCAAGACCTACCCAGCTACAGGGGGCTTTCGAGCAATCAGCCCCAGCATTTT. Translating it yields CASSQDLPSYRGLSSNQPQHF.

This clonotype was picked up a small number of times. The chain has TRBV11-2 and TRBJ2-1, with TRBD1 matching over 8 bases. Unmatched junction bases numbered 6, after V lost 5 bases and J lost 3 bases. The CDR3 has 15 residues. Germline lookup yields CDR1 SGHAT and CDR2 FQNNGV. The CDR3 DNA is TGTGCCAGCAGCCAGGACAGGGTGGGCTACAATGAGCAGTTCTTC. Its translation is CASSQDRVGYNEQFF.

This clonotype has at least ten counts. The genes are TRBV27 and TRBJ2-4, with D possibly being TRBD1 (5 bases). This CDR3 has 15 residues. Germline-derived CDR1 and CDR2 are MNHEY and SMNVEV (reference sequence). With 5 bases removed from V and 1 base from J, the gap between germline ends came to 12 bases. In nucleotides, the CDR3 is TGTGCCAGCAGTCCGGCAGGGATGGCCAAAAACATTCAGTACTTC. The encoded protein is CASSPAGMAKNIQYF.

The table lists this clonotype with many counts. The chain is built from TRBV11-2 and TRBJ2-2; TRBD1 might be the D (5 bases). Germline V gene data show CDR1 as SGHAT and CDR2 as FQNNGV. The germline V and J ends were trimmed by 1 base and 5 bases, with 17 bases remaining between them. CDR3 length equals 17 residues. The CDR3 sequence is CASSLVGAQVTTGELFF. In DNA form, the CDR3 reads TGTGCCAGCAGCTTAGTCGGCGCACAGGTTACGACCGGGGAGCTGTTTTTT.

In regard to this clonotype: Possible read error: a much larger clone is one base away. The chain employs TRBV6-1 and TRBJ1-5; 7 bases match TRBD1. This CDR3 has 16 residues. V lost 4 bases and J lost 2; bases outside the gene matches: 8. Germline lookup yields CDR1 MNHNS and CDR2 SASEGT. CDR3 sequence (DNA): TGTGCCAGCAGTGTCCAGGGGGTGGGCGGCAATCAGCCCCAGCATTTT. The encoded protein is CASSVQGVGGNQPQHF.

The chain is built from TRBV7-6 and TRBJ2-5; D may be TRBD1 (5 bases). V was clipped by 0 bases and J by 1 base, with 6 bases between them. The length of the CDR3 is 14 residues. Germline V gene sequence: CDR1 SGHVS, CDR2 FNYEAQ. CDR3 amino acids: CASSLAGPQETQYF. CDR3 in DNA: TGTGCCAGCAGCTTAGCGGGGCCCCAAGAGACCCAGTACTTC.

The chain recombines TRBV2 with TRBJ1-2; 8 positions agree with TRBD1. The CDR3 sequence is 13 residues long. V was clipped by 6 bases and J by 3 bases; unmatched bases: 3. Per germline, CDR1 SNHLY and CDR2 FYNNEI. This chain's CDR3 is CASRADRDYGYTF. CDR3 sequence (DNA): TGTGCCAGCAGGGCGGACAGGGACTATGGCTACACCTTC.

The chain carries TRBV5-1 and TRBJ2-1; the match to TRBD2 covers 8 bases. This CDR3 spans 14 amino acids. V shed 7 bases and J 2 bases; nucleotides not matched to a gene: 5. Per germline, CDR1 SGHRS and CDR2 YFSETQ. CDR3 residues: CASAGSGTYNEQFF. The CDR3 region has the DNA TGCGCCAGCGCTGGTAGCGGGACCTACAATGAGCAGTTCTTC. The full variable domain, its missing parts supplied by reference TRBV5-1 and TRBJ2-1, is KAGVTQTPRYLIKTRGQQVTLSCSPISGHRSVSWYQQTPGQGLQFLFEYFSETQRNKGNFPGRFSGRQFSNSRSEMNVSTLELGDSALYLCASAGSGTYNEQFFGPGTRLTVL.

This clonotype has a handful of counts. The chain joins TRBV11-1 to TRBJ2-7; TRBD1 matches at 7 bases. The ends lost 5 bases at V and 0 bases at J; junction bases unmatched: 1. This CDR3 is 13 amino acids long. CDR1 is SGHAT and CDR2 is FQDESV in the germline V gene (reference sequence). The CDR3 DNA follows: TGTGCCAGCAGCCGGGACAGCTCCTACGAGCAGTACTTC. Translated, it gives CASSRDSSYEQYF.

The chain carries TRBV5-1 and TRBJ1-2; 8 nucleotides align to TRBD1. J lost 5 bases, V lost 4 bases, and 4 bases had no gene match. This CDR3 comprises 13 residues. Germline-derived CDR1 and CDR2 are SGHRS and YFSETQ. The CDR3 reads CASSEDRAYGYTF. DNA for the CDR3: TGCGCCAGCAGCGAGGACAGGGCATATGGCTACACCTTC.

This clonotype was observed at least ten times. The chain uses TRBV7-8 and TRBJ1-5; the D is unclear. Trimming stripped 0 bases from V and 7 bases from J, with 13 bases between. There are 15 residues in the CDR3. CDR1 is SGHVS, CDR2 FQNEAQ, per germline. This CDR3 reads CASSLALGEGQPQHF. The CDR3 bases are TGTGCCAGCAGCTTAGCGCTTGGGGAAGGGCAGCCCCAGCATTTT.

The genes are TRBV27 and TRBJ1-5; D may be TRBD1 (6 bases). The CDR3 spans 15 residues. Trimming left V 7 bases short and J 2 bases short, with 15 bases between. Per the germline V gene, CDR1 is MNHEY and CDR2 is SMNVEV (reference sequence). The CDR3 nucleotides are TGTGCCAGCACTCTACTGGGGGCCGGCAATCAGCCCCAGCATTTT. Its translation: CASTLLGAGNQPQHF.

This clonotype was counted many times. The chain has TRBV2 and TRBJ2-5; D not resolved. Germline-derived CDR1 and CDR2 are SNHLY and FYNNEI. This CDR3 region has 15 residues. V was clipped by 0 bases and J by 6 bases, with 14 bases between them. For the CDR3, the DNA is TGTGCCAGCAGTGAAGCGCCGGAACAGAAGAAGACCCAGTACTTC. Protein sequence: CASSEAPEQKKTQYF.

Ten or more counts support this clonotype. The chain combines TRBV11-2 with TRBJ2-7; D not resolved. The germline gives CDR1 SGHAT, CDR2 FQNNGV. The ends were cut back, 6 bases at V and 1 base at J, with 13 bases in the middle. This CDR3 spans 14 amino acids. The CDR3 DNA follows: TGTGCCAGCAGAATCTTGAGGTCATCCTACGAGCAGTACTTC. Protein: CASRILRSSYEQYF.

This clonotype has only a few counts. J is TRBJ1-2 and V is TRBV6-1; tentative D call: TRBD1 (5 bases). This CDR3 is built from 15 residues. The germline V gene encodes CDR1 MNHNS and CDR2 SASEGT. V dropped 4 bases and J dropped 7 bases, with 19 bases sitting between them. The CDR3 bases are TGTGCCAGCAGTGTAGGGGCAGGGAAAGTCGGTGGCTACACCTTC. It codes for CASSVGAGKVGGYTF.

The genes are TRBV2 and TRBJ1-4; D is undetermined. The CDR3 consists of 14 residues. Deletions cut 4 bases from V and 7 bases from J, with 13 bases between. Looked up from germline, CDR1 is SNHLY and CDR2 is FYNNEI. DNA for the CDR3: TGTGCCAGCAGTGTTTCGATAGGGATTGAAAAACTGTTTTTT. It is translated as CASSVSIGIEKLFF.

This rearrangement joins TRBV29-1 to TRBJ1-1; D is uncertain. This CDR3 comprises 13 residues. Trimming shortened V by 7 bases and J by 3 bases, and 15 bases separated the two germline ends. Germline V gives CDR1 SQVTM, CDR2 ANQGSEA. CDR3 DNA sequence: TGCAGCGCGCGACGGGCTGTGGACACTGAAGCTTTCTTT. This encodes CSARRAVDTEAFF.

This clonotype has a handful of counts. The V call is TRBV6-2 or TRBV6-3, the J call TRBJ2-3, with TRBD2 identical over 8 bases. The CDR3 loop spans 17 amino acids. Germline lookup yields CDR1 MNHEY and CDR2 SVGEGT. V lost 2 bases, J lost 2 bases, and 9 bases stayed unmatched. CDR3 in DNA: TGTGCCAGCAGTTACCTATACAGCGGGGGAGTCACAGATACGCAGTATTTT. Residues: CASSYLYSGGVTDTQYF.

This clonotype has more than one count but fewer than ten. The chain combines TRBV20-1 with TRBJ2-1, with 10 bases matching TRBD2. The germline V gene has CDR1 DFQATT and CDR2 SNEGSKA (reference sequence). The length of the CDR3 is 15 residues. V was pared by 0 bases and J by 9 bases, with 8 bases of the junction left unmatched. The CDR3 nucleotides read TGCAGTGCTAGAGATCCTGCTAGCGGGAGCAGTGAGCAGTTCTTC. It codes for CSARDPASGSSEQFF.

The DNA for the CDR3 is TGTGCCAGCAGCTCCCCCGCCGGGGAGCTGTTTTTT. This codes for CASSSPAGELFF. The chain couples TRBV7-3 to TRBJ2-2, with unresolved D. CDR1 SGHTA and CDR2 FQGTGA come from the germline V gene. The V end was cut by 4 bases, the J end by 6 bases, with 6 bases between. The CDR3 extends over 12 amino acids.

The chain has TRBV12-3 or TRBV12-4 and TRBJ2-3; 11 positions agree with TRBD2. This CDR3 spans 17 amino acids. V shed 3 bases, J shed 6 bases, and the junction held 11 bases outside the gene matches. As DNA, the CDR3 is TGTGCCAGCAGTTTCCCTAGCGGGGGGACTTTTATGGATACGCAGTATTTT. Residues: CASSFPSGGTFMDTQYF.

The chain combines TRBV12-3 or TRBV12-4 with TRBJ1-6, with D unresolved. This CDR3 has 12 amino acids. V was cut by 6 bases and J by 9 bases, with 9 bases left in between. The CDR3 sequence: CASRGSGSPLHF. CDR3 nucleotides: TGTGCCAGCAGGGGGTCGGGTTCACCCCTCCACTTT.

The CDR3 reads CASSMVTGNQPQHF. DNA of the CDR3: TGTGCCAGTAGTATGGTAACTGGTAATCAGCCCCAGCATTTT. The chain combines TRBV19 with TRBJ1-5; D is unresolved. The CDR3 is made up of 14 amino acids. Deletions cut 3 bases from V and 4 bases from J, with 10 bases between. CDR1 LNHDA and CDR2 SQIVND come from the germline V gene (reference sequence).

This clonotype turned up a few times. This sequence joins TRBV7-2 and TRBJ2-1; tentatively, D is TRBD2 (6 bases). The CDR3 sequence is 14 residues long. V lost 7 bases, J lost 9 bases, and 19 bases lay in between. Germline V lookup: CDR1 SGHTA, CDR2 FQGNSA. CDR3 nucleotides: TGTGCCAGCACCCTAGCGTTGGGGCCGGGTGAGCAGTTCTTC. Translation: CASTLALGPGEQFF.